This entry concerns a single TCR beta chain. Its antigen is unknown. This entry comes from a study of T cell responses to AZD1222 COVID-19 vaccine. Germline V gene sequence: CDR1 SGHNT, CDR2 YYREEE (reference sequence). V was cut by 0 bases and J by 11 bases, with 15 bases left in between. This CDR3 has 14 amino acids. Method: immunoSEQ multiplex PCR; TCRdb's copy keeps in-frame clones and lacks some. The table lists around 130,000 clones, 70% to 90% of them singletons. Overall study results and limits: Among vaccine-associated CD4 TCRs, coverage spanned spike, with dominance at 160-218 and 743-854. Clonal diversity was possibly underestimated, and white British individuals and females predominated among donors.

Second doses at about 4 or about 12 weeks were pooled. The source was peripheral blood, collected 28 days after the second AZD1222 dose. This TCR came from an adult who received the AZD1222 COVID-19 vaccine. The J gene is TRBJ1-5, the V gene TRBV5-4; the D is unclear. The CDR3 DNA reads TGTGCCAGCAGCTTGGGCCTCGATATGGAGACCCAGCATTTT. This encodes CASSLGLDMETQHF.